This T cell receptor beta chain was recorded in a study of blood T cell repertoires in COVID-19. Study as a whole: Material from acute and convalescent COVID-19 was sourced from the United States, Italy and Spain. PBMCs, B-cell-depleted T cells, or T cells provided the cDNA or gDNA that made up the material.

Enrolled during active infection, Seattle patients were then followed longitudinally. V lost 3 bases, J lost 5 bases, and 13 bases lay in between. The germline V gene has CDR1 WNHNN and CDR2 SYGVQD (reference sequence). There are 14 residues in the CDR3. In the original analysis: Amplifying reference gene primers gave estimates of nucleated cell counts. Measured with immunoSEQ multiplex PCR; TCRdb has only the in-frame clones, and not every one. Clone size and the V and J calls come from that table; the DNA yielded D and trimming. The data hold 150,000 or so clones, with approximately 84% observed a single time.

Sequenced material: peripheral blood. This clonotype was sampled from a woman aged 45-65 years with COVID-19, enrolled during active disease. The genes are TRBV10-1 and TRBJ1-1; D is uncertain. The CDR3 reads CASSDSGEQTEAFF. CDR3 in DNA: TGCGCCAGCAGTGATTCGGGAGAGCAAACTGAAGCTTTCTTT.